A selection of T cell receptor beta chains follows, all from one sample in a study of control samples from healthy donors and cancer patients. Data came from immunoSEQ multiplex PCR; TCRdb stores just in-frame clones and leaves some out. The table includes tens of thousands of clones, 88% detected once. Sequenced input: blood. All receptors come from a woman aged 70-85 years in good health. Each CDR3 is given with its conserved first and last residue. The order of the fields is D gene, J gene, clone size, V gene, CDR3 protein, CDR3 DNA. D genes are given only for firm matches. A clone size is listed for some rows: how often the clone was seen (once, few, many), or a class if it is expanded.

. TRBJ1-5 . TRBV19 CASSTYPITGSNQPQHF TGTGCCAGTAGTACTTACCCCATCACAGGTTCCAATCAGCCCCAGCATTTT
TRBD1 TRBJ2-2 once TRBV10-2 CASSEPWTGEFPGELFF TGCGCCAGCAGTGAGCCCTGGACAGGGGAGTTTCCCGGGGAGCTGTTTTTT
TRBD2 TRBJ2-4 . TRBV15 CATSSSGGAKNIQYF TGTGCCACCAGCAGCTCGGGGGGAGCCAAAAACATTCAGTACTTC
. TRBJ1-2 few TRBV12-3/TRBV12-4 CASSLSGAGYTF TGTGCCAGCAGTTTATCGGGGGCTGGCTACACCTTC
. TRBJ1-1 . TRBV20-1 CSASSGSVFTEAFF TGCAGTGCTAGTTCTGGGTCTGTGTTCACTGAAGCTTTCTTT
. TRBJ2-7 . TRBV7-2 CASSLGGTPSYEQYF TGTGCCAGCAGCTTAGGGGGGACACCTTCCTACGAGCAGTACTTC
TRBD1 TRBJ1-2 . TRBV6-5 CASSDSGGYGYTF TGTGCCAGCAGTGACTCAGGGGGCTATGGCTACACCTTC
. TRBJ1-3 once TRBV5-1 CASSLDPGSTIYF TGCGCCAGCAGCTTGGATCCGGGGAGCACCATATATTTT
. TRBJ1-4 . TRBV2 CASSEGGVNEKLFF TGTGCCAGCAGTGAAGGCGGGGTTAATGAAAAACTGTTTTTT
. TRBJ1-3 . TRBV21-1 CASSEGRQGTFGNTIYF TGTGCCAGCAGCGAGGGTAGGCAGGGGACCTTTGGAAACACCATATATTTT
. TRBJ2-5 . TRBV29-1 CSGRLRVQETQYF TGCAGCGGTCGGCTGCGCGTTCAAGAGACCCAGTACTTC
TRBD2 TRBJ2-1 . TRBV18 CASSPPTRGAYNEQFF TGTGCCAGCTCACCACCTACCCGGGGGGCCTACAATGAGCAGTTCTTC
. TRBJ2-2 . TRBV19 CASANTGELFF TGTGCCAGTGCGAACACCGGGGAGCTGTTTTTT
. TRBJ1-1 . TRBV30 CAWSVSGSVEAFF TGTGCCTGGAGTGTATCAGGGTCCGTGGAGGCTTTCTTT
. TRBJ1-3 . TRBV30 CAWSEGGSGNTIYF TGTGCCTGGAGTGAGGGGGGATCTGGAAACACCATATATTTT
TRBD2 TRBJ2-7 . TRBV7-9 CASTPGLGYEQYF TGTGCCAGCACCCCGGGACTAGGGTACGAGCAGTACTTC
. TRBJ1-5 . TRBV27 CASSYNPGSSNQPQHF TGTGCCAGCAGTTATAACCCCGGAAGTAGCAATCAGCCCCAGCATTTT
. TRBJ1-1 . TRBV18 CASSDPGEAFF TGTGCCAGCTCAGATCCGGGTGAAGCTTTCTTT
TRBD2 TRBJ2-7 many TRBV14 CASSRGGQVDEQYF TGTGCCAGCAGCCGCGGGGGGCAGGTTGACGAGCAGTACTTC
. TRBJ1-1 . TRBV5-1 CASSPGLPAEAFF TGCGCCAGCAGCCCCGGCTTGCCGGCTGAAGCTTTCTTT
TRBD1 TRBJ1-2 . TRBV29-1 CSGGQGVDGYTF TGCAGCGGAGGACAGGGGGTTGATGGCTACACCTTC
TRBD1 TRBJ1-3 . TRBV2 CAITRQGASTGGNTIYF TGTGCCATCACGAGACAGGGGGCTAGCACTGGTGGAAACACCATATATTTT
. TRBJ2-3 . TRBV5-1 CASSLLGGGVTDTQYF TGCGCCAGCAGCTTGCTGGGAGGTGGTGTCACAGATACGCAGTATTTT
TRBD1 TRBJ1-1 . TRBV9 CASSFLGQGKEYTEAFF TGTGCCAGCAGCTTCCTAGGACAGGGGAAAGAGTACACTGAAGCTTTCTTT
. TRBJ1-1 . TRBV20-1 CSASSPTVDTEAFF TGCAGTGCTAGTAGCCCGACAGTGGACACTGAAGCTTTCTTT